The 10 T cell receptor beta chains listed next were all sequenced from one sample in a study of blood T cells in healthy people across ages. A J-beta primer mix and a sample-barcoded 5' primer were used in a second PCR of roughly 6 to 11 cycles. TCRdb reprocessed the 5' RACE reads with MiXCR, giving one entry per CDR3 protein. The sample shows 850,000 to 1,100,000 distinct CDR3 sequences, roughly two fifths of them seen only once. What was sequenced was blood. The receptors come from a man aged 18 to 35 in good health.

This clonotype was detected a few times. The gene calls are TRBV7-9 and TRBJ1-1; tentatively, D is TRBD1 (6 bases). The CDR3 extends over 14 amino acids. Trimming left V 9 bases short and J 1 base short, with 15 bases between. From germline, CDR1 is SEHNR and CDR2 FQNEAQ (reference sequence). CDR3 nucleotides: TGTGCCAGTCACCCCAGGACAGCGAACACTGAAGCTTTCTTT. Protein sequence: CASHPRTANTEAFF. The full variable domain, rest sourced from reference TRBV7-9 and TRBJ1-1, is DTGVSQNPRHKITKRGQNVTFRCDPISEHNRLYWYRQTLGQGPEFLTYFQNEAQLEKSRLLSDRFSAERPKGSFSTLEIQRTEQGDSAMYLCASHPRTANTEAFFGQGTRLTVV.

V is TRBV10-3 and J is TRBJ1-1; 9 bases align to TRBD1. Trimming at V came to 10 bases and at J to 1 base, leaving 7 bases not matched to a gene. This CDR3 contains 14 residues. Germline CDR1 reads ENHRY; CDR2 reads SYGVKD. CDR3 coding DNA: TGTGCCACTCAGACAGGGGGAACGAACACTGAAGCTTTCTTT. It codes for CATQTGGTNTEAFF.

V and J are TRBV4-1 and TRBJ1-1; 10 nucleotides agree with TRBD1. Trimming removed 2 bases from V and 4 bases from J; junction bases left unmatched: 7. The V gene's germline CDR1 is MGHRA and CDR2 YSYEKL. This CDR3 is 16 amino acids long. CDR3 DNA sequence: TGCGCCAGCAGCCAATACCCCGGGACAGGGGCCACTGAAGCTTTCTTT. The encoded protein is CASSQYPGTGATEAFF.

The DNA for the CDR3 is TGCGCCAGCAGCATCATGTGGCGAGCGGTCTACAATGAGCAGTTCTTC. Its translation: CASSIMWRAVYNEQFF. This chain joins TRBV5-1 and TRBJ2-1, with D possibly being TRBD2 (5 bases). This CDR3 has 16 amino acids. CDR1 and CDR2 from the germline V gene are SGHRS and YFSETQ. The V gene lost 4 bases and the J gene lost 3 bases, with 17 bases spanning the gap.

This clonotype was picked up a small number of times. V usage is TRBV12-3 or TRBV12-4 and J usage is TRBJ1-4, with D possibly matching TRBD1 (5 bases). This CDR3 has 16 amino acids. V was pared by 3 bases and J by 5 bases, with 16 bases between. CDR3 sequence reads: CASSFNPPGENEKLFF. The CDR3 nucleotides read TGTGCCAGCAGTTTTAACCCCCCGGGGGAGAATGAAAAACTGTTTTTT.

This sequence joins TRBV12-3 or TRBV12-4 and TRBJ1-2; D remains ambiguous. CDR3 length equals 13 residues. V dropped 6 bases and J dropped 7 bases, with 15 bases sitting between them. The CDR3 nucleotides read TGTGCCAGCAGCTCCTCGAACGCCGGTGGCTACACCTTC. It yields the protein CASSSSNAGGYTF.

CDR3 sequence reads: CSGWSGDQPQHF. The CDR3, as DNA: TGCAGTGGCTGGAGCGGGGATCAGCCCCAGCATTTT. V and J are TRBV20-1 and TRBJ1-5; no reliable D call. Germline V gene lookup returns CDR1 DFQATT and CDR2 SNEGSKA (reference sequence). This CDR3 spans 12 amino acids. V was shortened by 7 bases and J by 5 bases, with 12 bases between the two germline ends.

This clonotype has only a few counts. The gene calls are TRBV5-1 and TRBJ2-5, with 9 bases identical to TRBD2. The CDR3 spans 18 residues. The germline V gene has CDR1 SGHRS and CDR2 YFSETQ. With V trimmed by 0 bases and J by 1 base, 10 bases remained unmatched. The CDR3 DNA sequence: TGCGCCAGCAGCTTGGGAGTAGCGGGGGAGTTTATCCAAGAGACCCAGTACTTC. Translating it yields CASSLGVAGEFIQETQYF.

The chain links TRBV11-2 to TRBJ2-2; tentatively, D is TRBD2 (6 bases). V lost 4 bases and J lost 5, with 17 bases in between. Germline V gene data show CDR1 as SGHAT and CDR2 as FQNNGV. The CDR3 runs 16 residues. The CDR3, as DNA: TGTGCCAGCAGCTCATCTGAGGCAGGGAGGACCGGGGAGCTGTTTTTT. Translating it yields CASSSSEAGRTGELFF.

This clonotype was recorded a few times. The V and J genes are TRBV7-2 and TRBJ2-1; weak D call: TRBD2 (7 bases). Germline V lookup: CDR1 SGHTA, CDR2 FQGNSA. The CDR3 length is 19 residues. The V and J ends lost 5 bases and 1 base respectively, with 24 bases between them. The CDR3 nucleotides are TGTGCCAGCAGCAGCCTAGGGACCGGGGGGCCTTTTTCCTACAATGAGCAGTTCTTC. Encoded protein: CASSSLGTGGPFSYNEQFF.